This TCR beta chain was identified in a study of metastatic and nonmetastatic thyroid tumors. Study as a whole: Malignant and benign thyroid patients had repertoires compared in peripheral blood and tumor or nodule tissue. General study points: Reports indicated that malignant thyroid tumors showed significantly higher TCR beta diversity than benign nodules did, in blood and tumor.

All patients reached thyroid surgery having received no treatment beforehand. In the original workflow: CDR3 was compared across clinicopathological groups, and the resulting differences were used to build a distant-metastasis classifier for papillary thyroid cancer. With MiXCR, TCRdb called clones anew from the PCR reads. The V and J calls were determined by TCRdb, not by the authors. The sample yields around 70,000 clones, roughly 18% seen once. This clone was detected only a few times. Its antigen is not identified. The CDR3 contains 14 residues. Looked up from germline, CDR1 is MGHDK and CDR2 is SYGVNS. Trimming at V came to 3 bases and at J to 3 bases, leaving 0 bases not matched to a gene.

The chain has TRBV25-1 and TRBJ2-1, with TRBD2 identical over 9 bases. The sample was blood. The sequence derives from a female donor with papillary thyroid cancer or a benign thyroid nodule (not recorded which). Some clones in this sample may be carry-over from other donors' samples. CDR3: CASSEREGYNEQFF. CDR3 in DNA: TGTGCCAGCAGTGAGCGGGAGGGCTACAATGAGCAGTTCTTC.